This TCR beta chain was sequenced for a study of T cell responses to AZD1222 COVID-19 vaccine (dated by TCRdb to the early 2020s). Describing the broader study: Because spike-specific TCR depth and breadth did not differ between the two schedules, AZD1222 recipients who got a second dose at roughly 4 weeks were pooled with those who got a second dose at roughly 12 weeks. A total of 233 trial participants underwent TCR sequencing, of whom roughly 210 received two doses of AZD1222 and about 25 received two doses of the MenACWY control vaccine. Enrollment into the trials was organized by age into subgroups of 18-55, 56-69 and 70-plus years, and those subgroups contained roughly 150, 30 and 60 TCR-sequenced participants, respectively. Study-wide conclusions, independent of this receptor: Participants were mostly white British, with more females than males. The authors suggested clonal diversity may have been underestimated. Reportedly, almost half of the unique spike-specific TCRs recognized epitopes lying outside the regions that are mutated in the B.1.351 and B.1.1.7 variants. After two AZD1222 doses, spike-specific TCR breadth and depth were significantly higher than at day 0 and than in MenACWY recipients. In the small 56-69-year group, the increase in depth fell short of significance, most likely because of low power. Conclusions about previously exposed vaccinees are limited, since just five or six AZD1222 recipients were seropositive for SARS-CoV-2 at baseline. No day 14 peak-response samples were available, so repertoires were characterized only after the peak T cell response. CD4 TCRs associated with the vaccine covered the entire spike protein, and the dominant responses were in regions 160-218 and 743-854.

The CDR3 regions of human TCRbeta chains were subjected to immunosequencing. The paper's processing steps were these. Repertoire TCRs were checked for matches against a reference library of SARS-CoV-2-specific TCRs that had been generated using the MIRA antigen-specificity platform. Breadth was defined as the fraction of unique TCRs that were SARS-CoV-2-associated, and depth was defined as the fraction of total T cells that were SARS-CoV-2-associated. Using the MIRA data, each spike-specific TCR was assigned both to the spike region to which the TCR was reactive and to a CD4 or CD8 class. Log10-transformed breadth and depth values were compared by one-way ANOVA with Sidak's multiple comparisons tests. Held by TCRdb, this immuneACCESS table contains in-frame sequences only and omits some clones. Under half of the omission traces to an unresolved V gene where checked; the cause of the rest is unknown. D and trimming were read from the DNA, whereas the V and J calls and clone size are those reported in that table. This sample is represented by approximately 140,000 clones; 85% to 95% of them were singletons. Roughly 2% of the sample is taken by the ten largest.

Notes on this clone: The specificity of this receptor is unknown. No base quality values were provided; no much bigger clone lies one nucleotide off.

Read against the paper, the sample's time point label means: baseline before first vaccination. Samples from vaccinated people were obtained from the UK trials COV001 and COV002, which included a single-blind randomized controlled phase 2/3 trial of AZD1222 (ChAdOx1 nCoV-19) in healthy adults. For TCRbeta chain sequencing, PBMC samples from trial participants were taken at day 0 and at day 28 after the second dose. CDR1 and CDR2 were assigned from the germline V gene (reference sequence) as MNHEY and SMNVEV. Including the terminal cysteine and phenylalanine, the CDR3 comprises 14 residues. The only DNA kept is the CDR3, 42 bases in frame from the first base. V loses 6 bases of germline sequence and J loses 5 bases, and the interval between the two ends is 16 bases.

This sample comprised peripheral blood, obtained on day 0 of AZD1222 vaccination. The sequence was collected from an adult in good health. This chain joins TRBV27 to TRBJ1-2; confidence is insufficient to name the D gene. The sequence in DNA is TGTGCCAGCAGCGAGGACGGACGGACTTATGGCTACACCTTC. Its amino acids are CASSEDGRTYGYTF.